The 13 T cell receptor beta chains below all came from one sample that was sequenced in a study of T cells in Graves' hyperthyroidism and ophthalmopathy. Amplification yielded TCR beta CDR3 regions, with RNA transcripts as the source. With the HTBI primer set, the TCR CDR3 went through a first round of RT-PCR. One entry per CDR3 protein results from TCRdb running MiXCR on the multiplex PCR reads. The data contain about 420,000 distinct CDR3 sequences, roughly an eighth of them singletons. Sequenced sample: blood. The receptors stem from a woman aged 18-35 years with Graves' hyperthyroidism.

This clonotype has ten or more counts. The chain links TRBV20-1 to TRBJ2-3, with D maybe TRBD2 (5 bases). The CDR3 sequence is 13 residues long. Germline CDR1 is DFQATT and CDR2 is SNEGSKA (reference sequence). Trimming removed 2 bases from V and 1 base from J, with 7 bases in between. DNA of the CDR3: TGCAGTGCTAGAAAACTAGGCACAGATACGCAGTATTTT. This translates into CSARKLGTDTQYF.

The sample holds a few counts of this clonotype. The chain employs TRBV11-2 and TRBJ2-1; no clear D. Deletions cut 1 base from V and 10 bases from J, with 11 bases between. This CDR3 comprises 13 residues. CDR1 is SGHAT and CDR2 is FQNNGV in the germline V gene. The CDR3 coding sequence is TGTGCCAGCAGCTTAGGGAAGACTTTCGAGCAGTTCTTC. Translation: CASSLGKTFEQFF.

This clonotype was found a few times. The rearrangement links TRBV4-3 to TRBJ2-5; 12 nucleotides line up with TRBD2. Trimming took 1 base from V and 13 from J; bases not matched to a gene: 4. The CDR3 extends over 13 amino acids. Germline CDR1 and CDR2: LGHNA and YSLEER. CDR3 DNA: TGCGCCAGCAGCCAAGGACTAGCGGGAGTACCGTACTTC. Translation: CASSQGLAGVPYF.

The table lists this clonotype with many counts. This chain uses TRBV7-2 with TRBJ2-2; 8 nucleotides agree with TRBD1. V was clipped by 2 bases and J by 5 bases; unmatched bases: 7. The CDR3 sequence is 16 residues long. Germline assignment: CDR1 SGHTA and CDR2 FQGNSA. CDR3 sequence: CASSLLPGGFTGELFF. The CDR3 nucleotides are TGTGCCAGCAGCTTACTGCCAGGGGGCTTTACCGGGGAGCTGTTTTTT.

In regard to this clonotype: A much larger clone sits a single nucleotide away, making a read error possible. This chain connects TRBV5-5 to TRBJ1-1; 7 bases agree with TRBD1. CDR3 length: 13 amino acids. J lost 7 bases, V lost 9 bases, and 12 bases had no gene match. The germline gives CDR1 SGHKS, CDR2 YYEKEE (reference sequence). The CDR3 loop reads CATARDRDSEAFF. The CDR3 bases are TGTGCCACCGCAAGGGACAGAGATAGTGAAGCTTTCTTT.

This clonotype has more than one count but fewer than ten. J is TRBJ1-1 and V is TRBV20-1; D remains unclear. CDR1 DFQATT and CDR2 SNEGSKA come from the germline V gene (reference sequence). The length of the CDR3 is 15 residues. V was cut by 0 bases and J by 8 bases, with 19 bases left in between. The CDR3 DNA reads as TGCAGTGCTAGAGATTATCAACTCCAACTAGGAGAAGCTTTCTTT. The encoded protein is CSARDYQLQLGEAFF.

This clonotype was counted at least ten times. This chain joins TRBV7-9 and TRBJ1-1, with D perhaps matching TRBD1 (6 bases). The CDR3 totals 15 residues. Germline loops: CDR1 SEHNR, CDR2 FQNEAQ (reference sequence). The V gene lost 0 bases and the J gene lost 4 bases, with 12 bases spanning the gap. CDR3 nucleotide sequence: TGTGCCAGCAGCTTAGCGATGAACAGGGCCACTGAAGCTTTCTTT. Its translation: CASSLAMNRATEAFF. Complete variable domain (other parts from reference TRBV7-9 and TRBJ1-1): DTGVSQNPRHKITKRGQNVTFRCDPISEHNRLYWYRQTLGQGPEFLTYFQNEAQLEKSRLLSDRFSAERPKGSFSTLEIQRTEQGDSAMYLCASSLAMNRATEAFFGQGTRLTVV.

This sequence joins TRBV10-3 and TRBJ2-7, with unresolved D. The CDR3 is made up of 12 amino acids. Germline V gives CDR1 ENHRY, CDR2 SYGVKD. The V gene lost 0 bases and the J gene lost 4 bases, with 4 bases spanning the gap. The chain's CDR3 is CAISESMYEQYF. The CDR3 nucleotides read TGTGCCATCAGTGAGTCGATGTACGAGCAGTACTTC.

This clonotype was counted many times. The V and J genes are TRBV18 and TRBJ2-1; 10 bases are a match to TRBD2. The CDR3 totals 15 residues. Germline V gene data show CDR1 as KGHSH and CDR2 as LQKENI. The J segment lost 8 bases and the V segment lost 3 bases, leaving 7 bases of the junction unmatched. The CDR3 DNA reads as TGTGCCAGCTCACCTAGGACTAGCGGCAATTATGAGCAGTTCTTC. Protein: CASSPRTSGNYEQFF.

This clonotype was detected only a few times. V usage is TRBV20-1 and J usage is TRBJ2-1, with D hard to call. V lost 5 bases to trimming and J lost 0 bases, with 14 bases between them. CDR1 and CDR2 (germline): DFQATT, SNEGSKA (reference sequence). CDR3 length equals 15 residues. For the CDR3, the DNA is TGCAGTGCTCCCTCCCTAGTGAGCTCCTACAATGAGCAGTTCTTC. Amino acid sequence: CSAPSLVSSYNEQFF.

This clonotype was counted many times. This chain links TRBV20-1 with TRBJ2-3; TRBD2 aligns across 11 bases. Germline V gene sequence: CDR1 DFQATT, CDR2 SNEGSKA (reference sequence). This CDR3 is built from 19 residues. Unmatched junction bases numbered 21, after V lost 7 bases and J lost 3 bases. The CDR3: CSVPKTRTPGLAETDTQYF. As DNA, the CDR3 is TGCAGTGTCCCCAAGACAAGGACGCCGGGACTAGCGGAAACAGATACGCAGTATTTT.

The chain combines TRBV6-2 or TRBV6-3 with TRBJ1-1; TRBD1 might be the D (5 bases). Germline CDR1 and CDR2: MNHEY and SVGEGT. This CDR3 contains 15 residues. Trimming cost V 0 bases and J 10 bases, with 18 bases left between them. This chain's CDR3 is CASSYSGLTSLRAFF. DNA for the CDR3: TGTGCCAGCAGTTACTCGGGGCTTACCTCGCTTCGAGCTTTCTTT.

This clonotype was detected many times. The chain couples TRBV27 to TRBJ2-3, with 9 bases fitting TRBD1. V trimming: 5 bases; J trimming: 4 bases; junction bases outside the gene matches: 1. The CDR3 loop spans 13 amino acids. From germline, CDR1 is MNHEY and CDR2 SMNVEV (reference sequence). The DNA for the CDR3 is TGTGCCAGCAGTGGGACAGGGCCAGATACGCAGTATTTT. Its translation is CASSGTGPDTQYF.